The entry that follows covers one TCR beta chain sequence. It may be a read error: a sequence one base away is much more abundant. This entry comes from a study of molecular identifiers for immune sequencing clone quantification. Study-wide background: RNA, taken in replicates from approximately 20,000 or 100,000 naive CD8 cells, was split five ways, with four sequenced.

With listed TCR primers and previously described methods, bulk TCR libraries were prepared. TCRdb reanalysed the PCR reads using MiXCR and keeps one entry per CDR3 protein. The repertoire consists of thousands of distinct CDR3 sequences, with 16% occurring once and the leading ten covering less than 3%. Sorting captured naive CD8 T cells as CD8+CD4-CCR7+CD45RA+. V was clipped by 8 bases and J by 0 bases, with 11 bases between them. Germline V CDR1 and CDR2: LGHDT, YNNKEL (reference sequence). This CDR3 has 14 amino acids. The chain is built from TRBV3-1 and TRBJ2-1; D is unclear. The source material was naive CD8+ T cells from blood, with Jurkat cell RNA spiked in. This sample's subset: FACS-sorted CD8+CD4-CCR7+CD45RA+ naive T cells. This clonotype originated in a human donor in good health. Some libraries in this study had Jurkat cell RNA spiked in. The CDR3 reads CASCLGSSYNEQFF. The CDR3 nucleotides are TGTGCCAGCTGCTTGGGCAGCTCCTACAATGAGCAGTTCTTC.